A selection of T cell receptor beta chains follows, all from one sample in a study of blood T cells in healthy people across ages. One entry per CDR3 protein results from TCRdb running MiXCR on the 5' RACE reads. The table lists roughly 800,000 distinct CDR3 sequences, roughly 25% of them singletons. This same sample was also part of a study on T cells of mothers and their children.

Sample: blood. These receptor sequences come from a boy aged 5-17 years in good health. Each CDR3 is given with its conserved first and last residue. A D gene is named only where the DNA matches it firmly. Size is omitted from some rows. Given values are once, few, many or a class for expanded clones.

-	-	TRBV6-4	TRBJ1-6	TGTGCCAGCAGCCAGGGGCTCGGTTCACCCCTCCACTTT	CASSQGLGSPLHF
TRBD1	few	TRBV12-3/TRBV12-4	TRBJ2-5	TGTGCCAGCAGTTTCCCCCGGGACAGGGGTCAAGAGACCCAGTACTTC	CASSFPRDRGQETQYF
TRBD1	-	TRBV5-1	TRBJ2-3	TGCGCCAGCAGCTTGACGACAGGGGGCAACACAGATACGCAGTATTTT	CASSLTTGGNTDTQYF
-	-	TRBV15	TRBJ2-3	TGTGCCACCAGCAGAGATGTAGCGGATACGCAGTATTTT	CATSRDVADTQYF
-	-	TRBV6-5	TRBJ1-2	TGTGCCAGCAGTACTCAGGGCGGCGGGCCCGGCTACACCTTC	CASSTQGGGPGYTF
TRBD1	few	TRBV27	TRBJ2-7	TGTGCCAGCAGCACTCGACAGGGGAACGTAGGCGAGCAGTACTTC	CASSTRQGNVGEQYF
-	-	TRBV25-1	TRBJ1-2	TGTGCCAGCAGTGAAGTTGAGAGGGGTCGGGGCTACACCTTC	CASSEVERGRGYTF
-	many	TRBV24-1	TRBJ2-2	TGTGCCACCAGTGATCCTAACAGGGACACCGGGGAGCTGTTTTTT	CATSDPNRDTGELFF
-	-	TRBV7-2	TRBJ1-1	TGTGCCAGCAGCTTAGTTAGCACGGGGGGCATGAACACTGAAGCTTTCTTT	CASSLVSTGGMNTEAFF
TRBD1	few	TRBV10-3	TRBJ2-5	TGTGCCATCAGTGAAGGACAGGGGCAAGAGACCCAGTACTTC	CAISEGQGQETQYF
-	few	TRBV6-2/TRBV6-3	TRBJ1-4	TGTGCCAGCAGTCACCGCCCCGGAGGGGATGAAAAACTGTTTTTT	CASSHRPGGDEKLFF
-	few	TRBV5-4	TRBJ2-1	TGTGCCAGCAGCTTCGGACAGGGACTAGGAAACAATGAGCAGTTCTTC	CASSFGQGLGNNEQFF
-	-	TRBV3-1	TRBJ2-7	TGTGCCAGCACCTACGGCGAGGGGGAGCAGTACTTC	CASTYGEGEQYF
-	once	TRBV10-3	TRBJ1-4	TGTGCCATCAGTGGTAGGGGCGATGAAAAACTGTTTTTT	CAISGRGDEKLFF
-	few	TRBV29-1	TRBJ2-6	TGCAGCGTTGAAGTAGCGTCGGAACCGAGCTCTGGGGCCAACGTCCTGACTTTC	CSVEVASEPSSGANVLTF
-	few	TRBV18	TRBJ1-1	TGTGCCAGCTCACGGACAGAGGGGGCTGAAGCTTTCTTT	CASSRTEGAEAFF
TRBD1	-	TRBV24-1	TRBJ1-1	TGTGCCACCAGTGATCCCAGGACAGGGGGCACTGAAGCTTTCTTT	CATSDPRTGGTEAFF
TRBD2	few	TRBV20-1	TRBJ2-3	TGCAGTGCTACCCCTAGCGGCACCGGCACAGATACGCAGTATTTT	CSATPSGTGTDTQYF
TRBD1	few	TRBV7-9	TRBJ2-5	TGTGCCAGCAGCTCTGGGACAGGGGTGACCCAGTACTTC	CASSSGTGVTQYF
-	-	TRBV28	TRBJ2-4	TGTGCCAGCAGTTTGCAGGGCAGGAGCCTTCAGTACTTC	CASSLQGRSLQYF
-	few	TRBV3-1	TRBJ1-2	TGTGCCAGCAGCCTCCGGACCTATGGCTACACCTTC	CASSLRTYGYTF
-	-	TRBV13	TRBJ2-6	TGTGCCAGCAGCTTACCAAGCGGCAGCTCTGGGGCCAACGTCCTGACTTTC	CASSLPSGSSGANVLTF
TRBD1	-	TRBV20-1	TRBJ2-7	TGCAGTGCTAGCGAAGACAGGGGCGTCGAGCAGTACTTC	CSASEDRGVEQYF
TRBD1	few	TRBV20-1	TRBJ2-1	TGCAGTGCTAGACCCCTCAGGGGGCTGAATGAGCAGTTCTTC	CSARPLRGLNEQFF
TRBD2	-	TRBV15	TRBJ2-1	TGTGCCACCCGGGGTCTAGCGGGGGCCAAGCAGTTCTTC	CATRGLAGAKQFF
-	-	TRBV24-1	TRBJ2-3	TGTGCCACCAGTGCGGGCCCCGCAGATACGCAGTATTTT	CATSAGPADTQYF
-	few	TRBV9	TRBJ1-1	TGTGCCAGCAGCCCTTGGACAGAGAACACTGAAGCTTTCTTT	CASSPWTENTEAFF
-	-	TRBV7-9	TRBJ2-5	TGTGCCAGCACCCTAAAGACAGGAGGATGGGGGACCCAGTACTTC	CASTLKTGGWGTQYF
-	few	TRBV2	TRBJ2-6	TGTGCCAGCAGCAGACTCTCTGGGGCCAACGTCCTGACTTTC	CASSRLSGANVLTF
-	-	TRBV7-2	TRBJ2-7	TGTGCCAGCAGCTTTGGTATAGTCTACGAGCAGTACTTC	CASSFGIVYEQYF
TRBD2	-	TRBV6-2/TRBV6-3	TRBJ2-7	TGTGCCAGCAGTCGAGAAAGCGGGAGAGTGGACGAGCAGTACTTC	CASSRESGRVDEQYF
-	-	TRBV7-3	TRBJ2-3	TGTGCCAGCAGCTCGGAGGTGCAAGATACGCAGTATTTT	CASSSEVQDTQYF
-	many	TRBV9	TRBJ2-6	TGTGCCAGCAGTGGTGGGGCCAACGTCCTGACTTTC	CASSGGANVLTF
-	-	TRBV6-5	TRBJ2-2	TGTGCCAGCAGTTACGTCGCAGGGACCGGGGAGCTGTTTTTT	CASSYVAGTGELFF
TRBD2	-	TRBV3-1	TRBJ2-1	TGTGCCAGCAGCCCCGGGAGGTTAGCGGGGCCCCTGGGAAATGAGCAGTTCTTC	CASSPGRLAGPLGNEQFF
-	few	TRBV6-5	TRBJ1-2	TGTGCCAGCAGTGAACAGGGTTCGGATGGCTACACCTTC	CASSEQGSDGYTF
-	-	TRBV2	TRBJ2-7	TGTGCCAGCAGATTTTACCGGGATTATACCTACGAGCAGTACTTC	CASRFYRDYTYEQYF
-	few	TRBV6-2/TRBV6-3	TRBJ1-2	TGTGCCAGCAGTTACTCCGCCACAGCAGGGGACTATGGCTACACCTTC	CASSYSATAGDYGYTF
-	many	TRBV4-3	TRBJ2-3	TGCGCCAGCAGCCAAGATAGGGCTACAGATACGCAGTATTTT	CASSQDRATDTQYF
-	few	TRBV20-1	TRBJ1-1	TGCAGTGCTAACCGGGACACTCGGATGAACACTGAAGCTTTCTTT	CSANRDTRMNTEAFF
-	few	TRBV24-1	TRBJ2-5	TGTGCCACCAGTGATTTGCGGCAACAGTTCCAAGAGACCCAGTACTTC	CATSDLRQQFQETQYF
-	-	TRBV28	TRBJ2-3	TGTGCCAGCAGTTCTGGGGGTTCAGATACGCAGTATTTT	CASSSGGSDTQYF
TRBD1	-	TRBV7-2	TRBJ2-3	TGTGCCAGCAGCCCTCTCCGACAGGGGGCAGATACGCAGTATTTT	CASSPLRQGADTQYF
-	-	TRBV20-1	TRBJ2-5	TGCAGTGCGGGGGGAGAGGCGGAGACCCAGTACTTC	CSAGGEAETQYF
-	few	TRBV6-5	TRBJ2-7	TGTGCCAGCAGTGGCCTCGACGGGACCCCGGGAGAGCAGTACTTC	CASSGLDGTPGEQYF
TRBD1	-	TRBV4-3	TRBJ1-4	TGCGCCAGCAGCGACTCCGGGACAGGGACGGGGGGAAAACTGTTTTTT	CASSDSGTGTGGKLFF
-	-	TRBV5-5	TRBJ2-6	TGTGCCAGCAGCTTGTTGCCTACGTCGGCAGGGCAAAGCTCTGGGGCCAACGTCCTGACTTTC	CASSLLPTSAGQSSGANVLTF
-	many	TRBV5-5	TRBJ2-4	TGTGCCAGCAGCTTGGTTTCTGGGAGTGGTATAGCCAAAAACATTCAGTACTTC	CASSLVSGSGIAKNIQYF
-	few	TRBV2	TRBJ1-1	TGTGCCAGCAGTGAGTATCCAGGGGTGAACACTGAAGCTTTCTTT	CASSEYPGVNTEAFF
TRBD1	few	TRBV12-3/TRBV12-4	TRBJ2-7	TGTGCCAGCAGTTTAGCGCCGGGACAGGGGGTTTACGAGCAGTACTTC	CASSLAPGQGVYEQYF
-	few	TRBV25-1	TRBJ2-1	TGTGCCAGCAGTGAAAGTCTAAGTCTCTACTACAATGAGCAGTTCTTC	CASSESLSLYYNEQFF
-	-	TRBV5-1	TRBJ1-6	TGCGCCAGCGCCGTACGGGACGGGGATTCACCCCTCCACTTT	CASAVRDGDSPLHF
-	few	TRBV25-1	TRBJ1-6	TGTGCCAGCAGTGACCGGGAACATTCACCCCTCCACTTT	CASSDREHSPLHF
TRBD2	-	TRBV10-3	TRBJ2-7	TGTGCCATCAGTGGCCGACTAGCGGGGAACTACGAGCAGTACTTC	CAISGRLAGNYEQYF
-	many	TRBV7-6	TRBJ2-6	TGTGCCAGCAGCTTATTTCAGGATTTAAACTCTGGGGCCAACGTCCTGACTTTC	CASSLFQDLNSGANVLTF
-	-	TRBV29-1	TRBJ1-2	TGCAGCGCCGGGACGGAGACCGTCTATGGCTACACCTTC	CSAGTETVYGYTF
-	-	TRBV28	TRBJ2-7	TGTGCCAGCAGCCGGGACCCAGGGGCGACCTACGAGCAGTACTTC	CASSRDPGATYEQYF
-	-	TRBV18	TRBJ1-3	TGTGCCACCCGACGGGATTCTGGAAACACCATATATTTT	CATRRDSGNTIYF
-	once	TRBV20-1	TRBJ2-1	TGCAGTGCTAGAGACGCCGGGACAGAGCAGTTCTTC	CSARDAGTEQFF
-	few	TRBV6-2/TRBV6-3	TRBJ1-1	TGTGCCAGCAGTTATGATGGGAACACTGAAGCTTTCTTT	CASSYDGNTEAFF